This T cell receptor (beta chain) was sequenced in a study of CD8 T cells in ankylosing spondylitis. Findings and limits, study-wide: The disease-linked clones had a CD8+ phenotype and low blood frequencies. Disease-linked clones reportedly concentrated significantly in matched ankylosing spondylitis synovial fluid.

A quantitative 5'-RACE method, one with molecular barcodes, was used to make TCR beta libraries. TCRdb re-analysed the 5' RACE reads in MiXCR, keeping a single row per CDR3 protein. The sample yields 300,000 to 350,000 distinct CDR3 sequences, more than 20% seen once. Notes on this clonotype: Its matching antigen is unknown.

Germline V gene data show CDR1 as MNHEY and CDR2 as SMNVEV (reference sequence). This CDR3 comprises 15 residues. The V segment lost 6 bases and the J segment 6 bases; nucleotides outside the gene matches: 5. The material sequenced was blood, either unsorted or a sorted T cell fraction (not recorded which). The sequence came from a female donor with ankylosing spondylitis or in good health (not recorded which). The gene calls are TRBV27 and TRBJ2-1; the match to TRBD2 covers 13 bases. For the CDR3, the DNA is TGTGCCAGCAGGTTAACTAGCGGGAGGGGCAATGAGCAGTTCTTC. It yields the protein CASRLTSGRGNEQFF.